A selection of T cell receptor beta chains follows, all from one sample in a study of T cell clones after liver transplantation. Data came from immunoSEQ multiplex PCR; TCRdb stores just in-frame clones and leaves some out. This sample has fewer than 65,000 clones, with roughly nine tenths found just once. Sequenced material: CD8+ T cells from blood, taken 12 months after liver transplant. Receptor source: a human patient who received a liver transplant. Some T cells could come from the graft donor. Both conserved end residues are part of each CDR3. The D gene is left open where the match is weak. Expanded clones are given a class, and other clones once, few, many or no size at all.

clone_size,v_call,d_call,j_call,cdr3_aa,cdr3_nt
few,TRBV4-3,.,TRBJ1-1,CASSQERRTEAFF,TGCGCCAGCAGCCAAGAGAGAAGGACTGAAGCTTTCTTT
once,TRBV19,.,TRBJ2-1,CASSIVNNEQFF,TGTGCCAGTAGTATAGTTAACAATGAGCAGTTCTTC
.,TRBV11-2,.,TRBJ2-1,CASSLQPGGSNEQFF,TGTGCCAGCAGCTTACAGCCAGGCGGTAGCAATGAGCAGTTCTTC
.,TRBV27,TRBD1,TRBJ2-3,CASSFGPTGSTDTQYF,TGTGCCAGCAGCTTTGGACCGACAGGGAGCACAGATACGCAGTATTTT
.,TRBV28,TRBD2,TRBJ2-7,CASSFRGERRGEQYF,TGTGCCAGCAGTTTTCGGGGGGAAAGGCGTGGCGAGCAGTACTTC
.,TRBV7-2,TRBD2,TRBJ2-3,CASSLELAGPTDTQYF,TGTGCCAGCAGCTTAGAACTAGCGGGACCCACAGATACGCAGTATTTT
.,TRBV2,TRBD2,TRBJ2-1,CARGTSFKEQFF,TGTGCTAGAGGGACTAGCTTTAAGGAGCAGTTCTTC
once,TRBV4-3,.,TRBJ1-3,CASSQSGAEGNTIYF,TGCGCCAGCAGCCAGTCGGGGGCAGAAGGAAACACCATATATTTT
.,TRBV2,.,TRBJ2-2,CASSDEGHQYTGELFF,TGTGCCAGCAGTGATGAGGGACACCAATACACCGGGGAGCTGTTTTTT
once,TRBV6-1,.,TRBJ1-2,CASRQDSLGYGYTF,TGTGCCAGCAGACAGGACTCCTTGGGCTATGGCTACACCTTC
.,TRBV13,.,TRBJ2-2,CASSLVDGGELFF,TGTGCCAGCAGCTTAGTGGACGGCGGGGAGCTGTTTTTT
.,TRBV5-8,.,TRBJ2-7,CASSFGYEQYF,TGTGCCAGCAGCTTCGGCTACGAGCAGTACTTC
few,TRBV7-7,.,TRBJ2-2,CASSPSRGGNTGELFF,TGTGCCAGCAGCCCTAGTCGTGGCGGAAACACCGGGGAGCTGTTTTTT
.,TRBV9,.,TRBJ2-5,CASSVETGRLYQETQYF,TGTGCCAGCAGCGTAGAAACCGGACGGTTGTACCAAGAGACCCAGTACTTC
.,TRBV27,.,TRBJ2-7,CASSTSRPEYLREQYF,TGTGCCAGCAGTACGAGCCGTCCCGAGTATTTGCGGGAGCAGTACTTC
.,TRBV4-1,.,TRBJ2-3,CASSPFHTEGTDTQYF,TGCGCCAGCAGCCCTTTTCATACCGAGGGCACAGATACGCAGTATTTT
.,TRBV7-9,.,TRBJ1-4,CASSQVTPTNEKLFF,TGTGCCAGCAGCCAAGTAACACCAACTAATGAAAAACTGTTTTTT
once,TRBV27,.,TRBJ2-5,CASSSLEGRETQYF,TGTGCCAGCAGTTCCCTGGAGGGGAGGGAGACCCAGTACTTC
.,TRBV28,.,TRBJ2-6,CASSTGRSSGANVLTF,TGTGCCAGCAGTACCGGACGGAGCTCTGGGGCCAACGTCCTGACTTTC
.,TRBV19,TRBD1,TRBJ1-2,CASSISTGYSNYGYTF,TGTGCCAGTAGTATCTCGACAGGGTACTCTAACTATGGCTACACCTTC
.,TRBV5-1,TRBD1,TRBJ2-5,CASSYGTGGGETQYF,TGCGCCAGCAGCTACGGGACAGGGGGCGGGGAGACCCAGTACTTC
once,TRBV5-3,.,TRBJ1-5,CARSYPSGPGQPQHF,TGTGCCAGAAGCTACCCCAGTGGCCCAGGTCAGCCCCAGCATTTT
.,TRBV5-1,.,TRBJ2-3,CASSLKRRSASSTDTQYF,TGCGCCAGCAGCTTGAAACGGAGATCAGCCTCTAGCACAGATACGCAGTATTTT
.,TRBV2,TRBD2,TRBJ2-7,CASTPPGTRWEQYF,TGTGCCAGCACCCCACCCGGGACTAGATGGGAGCAGTACTTC
.,TRBV27,TRBD2,TRBJ2-7,CASSFRGLAGAFYKQYF,TGTGCCAGCAGTTTTCGGGGACTAGCGGGAGCATTCTACAAGCAGTACTTC